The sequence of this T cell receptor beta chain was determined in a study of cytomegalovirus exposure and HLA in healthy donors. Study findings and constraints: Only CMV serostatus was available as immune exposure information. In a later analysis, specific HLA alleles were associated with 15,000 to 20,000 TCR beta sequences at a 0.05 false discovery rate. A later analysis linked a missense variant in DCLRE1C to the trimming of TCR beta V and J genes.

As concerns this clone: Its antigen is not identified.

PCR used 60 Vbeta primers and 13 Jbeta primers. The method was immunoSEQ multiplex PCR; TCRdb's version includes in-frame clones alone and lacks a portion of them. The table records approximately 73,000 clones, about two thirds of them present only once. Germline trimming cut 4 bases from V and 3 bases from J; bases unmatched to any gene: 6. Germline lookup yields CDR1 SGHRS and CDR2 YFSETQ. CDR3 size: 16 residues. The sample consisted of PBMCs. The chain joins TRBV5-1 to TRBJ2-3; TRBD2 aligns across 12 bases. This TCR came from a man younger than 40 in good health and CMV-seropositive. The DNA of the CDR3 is TGCGCCAGCAGCGTATCGACTAGCGGGAGTACAGATACGCAGTATTTT. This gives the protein CASSVSTSGSTDTQYF.